Each of the 5 T cell receptor beta chains below was sequenced from the same sample in a study of cytomegalovirus exposure and HLA in healthy donors. The study ran its PCR with 60 Vbeta and 13 Jbeta primers. Data came from immunoSEQ multiplex PCR; TCRdb stores just in-frame clones and leaves some out. This sample yields about 140,000 clones, of which more than 60% are seen a single time; approximately 8.2% belongs to the top ten. Sample: PBMCs. The receptors derive from a woman between 45 and 60 years old in good health and CMV-seropositive.

The chain has TRBV6-5 and TRBJ2-1; 9 positions match TRBD2. V trimming: 6 bases; J trimming: 9 bases; junction bases outside the gene matches: 12. The CDR3 runs 15 residues. Germline lookup yields CDR1 MNHEY and CDR2 SVGAGI. The CDR3 DNA follows: TGTGCCAGCAGGGGGGGGGCGGGGGGGCTGGGTGAGCAGTTCTTC. Translating it yields CASRGGAGGLGEQFF.

The V and J genes are TRBV2 and TRBJ1-5, with 9 bases lining up with TRBD1. V shed 6 bases and J 2 bases; nucleotides not matched to a gene: 5. The CDR3 has 15 amino acids. The V gene's germline CDR1 is SNHLY and CDR2 FYNNEI. CDR3 residues: CASSQTGGGNQPQHF. The DNA for the CDR3 is TGTGCCAGCAGCCAGACAGGGGGGGGCAATCAGCCCCAGCATTTT.

The chain couples TRBV6-1 to TRBJ2-5; 7 nucleotides align to TRBD1. V was clipped by 2 bases and J by 2 bases; unmatched bases: 2. The germline V gene has CDR1 MNHNS and CDR2 SASEGT. There are 14 residues in the CDR3. The CDR3 sequence: CASSENRGQETQYF. The DNA of the CDR3 is TGTGCCAGCAGTGAAAACAGGGGTCAAGAGACCCAGTACTTC.

The chain is built from TRBV5-4 and TRBJ1-6, with D possibly TRBD1 on 5 matching bases. In germline, CDR1 is SGHNT, CDR2 YYREEE (reference sequence). The ends were cut back, 3 bases at V and 9 bases at J, with 19 bases in the middle. The length of the CDR3 is 16 residues. Written as DNA, the CDR3 is TGTGCCAGCAGCTCGGGCTCGGGACTTGACGGTTCACCCCTCCACTTT. Amino acid sequence: CASSSGSGLDGSPLHF. Using reference TRBV5-4 and TRBJ1-6 for the parts outside the CDR3, the full variable domain is ETGVTQSPTHLIKTRGQQVTLRCSSQSGHNTVSWYQQALGQGPQFIFQYYREEENGRGNFPPRFSGLQFPNYSSELNVNALELDDSALYLCASSSGSGLDGSPLHFGNGTRLTVT.

The V and J genes are TRBV19 and TRBJ1-1; 12 bases agree with TRBD1. From germline, CDR1 is LNHDA and CDR2 SQIVND (reference sequence). The ends lost 5 bases at V and 3 bases at J; junction bases unmatched: 13. The CDR3 sequence is 18 residues long. CDR3 protein: CASSYTGTGGREDTEAFF. DNA for the CDR3: TGTGCCAGTAGTTATACCGGGACAGGGGGCCGGGAGGACACTGAAGCTTTCTTT. The variable domain in full, completed from reference TRBV19 and TRBJ1-1, reads DGGITQSPKYLFRKEGQNVTLSCEQNLNHDAMYWYRQDPGQGLRLIYYSQIVNDFQKGDIAEGYSVSREKKESFPLTVTSAQKNPTAFYLCASSYTGTGGREDTEAFFGQGTRLTVV.